What follows are 20 T cell receptor beta chains derived from one specimen sequenced in a study of cytomegalovirus exposure and HLA in healthy donors. Researchers ran the PCR with 60 Vbeta and 13 Jbeta primers. Sequenced by immunoSEQ multiplex PCR; TCRdb stores in-frame clones only, minus some. Here the sample spans fewer than 85,000 clones, 75% to 85% being singletons. The sequencing input was PBMCs. Receptors originate from a man between 65 and 80 years old in good health and CMV-seropositive.

This clone came up a few times. The chain links TRBV10-3 to TRBJ1-5; 7 bases match TRBD1. The germline V gene encodes CDR1 ENHRY and CDR2 SYGVKD. The trim removed 7 bases at V and 5 bases at J, leaving 5 bases unmatched. The CDR3 covers 13 residues. CDR3 coding DNA: TGTGCCATCACCGACAGGGAGGATCAGCCCCAGCATTTT. It translates to CAITDREDQPQHF.

Concerning this clone itself: In the same sample, other DNA sequences code for this CDR3. The rearrangement uses TRBV6-5 and TRBJ1-2; D possibly corresponds to TRBD1 (6 bases). Trimming stripped 4 bases from V and 8 bases from J, with 17 bases between. The CDR3 is 14 residues long. Germline CDR1 and CDR2: MNHEY and SVGAGI. CDR3 coding DNA: TGTGCCAGCAGTTTTGGTGACAGGTCCTACGGCTACACCTTC. It yields the protein CASSFGDRSYGYTF.

The chain joins TRBV5-4 to TRBJ2-5; the match to TRBD2 covers 7 bases. In germline, CDR1 is SGHNT, CDR2 YYREEE (reference sequence). CDR3 length equals 15 residues. V shed 2 bases and J 1 base; nucleotides not matched to a gene: 5. The chain's CDR3 is CASSLSRTSQETQYF. CDR3 DNA: TGTGCCAGCAGCTTATCAAGGACTAGCCAAGAGACCCAGTACTTC.

This clone was seen only a few times. V is TRBV11-2 and J is TRBJ2-5; the D is unclear. Between the trimmed V and J ends, which lost 4 bases and 5 bases, there was a span of 14 bases. Germline V gene data show CDR1 as SGHAT and CDR2 as FQNNGV. The CDR3 covers 14 residues. This chain's CDR3 is CASSYGSTGETQYF. CDR3 bases: TGTGCCAGCAGCTATGGGTCTACCGGGGAGACCCAGTACTTC.

The chain is built from TRBV10-3 and TRBJ2-6, with 7 bases aligning to TRBD1. In germline, CDR1 is ENHRY, CDR2 SYGVKD. The CDR3 covers 16 residues. V lost 8 bases, J lost 0 bases, and 7 bases stayed unmatched. In nucleotides, the CDR3 is TGTGCCATCTCAAAAGCAGGGGGCTCTGGGGCCAACGTCCTGACTTTC. Translating gives CAISKAGGSGANVLTF.

This chain uses TRBV5-1 with TRBJ2-3; 12 nucleotides line up with TRBD2. Germline values: CDR1 SGHRS, CDR2 YFSETQ. V was clipped by 5 bases and J by 5 bases; unmatched bases: 6. There are 15 residues in the CDR3. CDR3 residues: CASRDGLAGRDTQYF. CDR3 coding DNA: TGCGCCAGCAGGGACGGACTAGCGGGACGAGATACGCAGTATTTT.

This chain uses TRBV5-1 with TRBJ2-3; 7 bases agree with TRBD1. The junction had 4 bases not matched to a gene; V was cut back by 4 bases and J by 2 bases. Germline lookup yields CDR1 SGHRS and CDR2 YFSETQ. The CDR3 contains 14 residues. In DNA form, the CDR3 reads TGCGCCAGCAGCCCCGGACAGGACACAGATACGCAGTATTTT. It yields the protein CASSPGQDTDTQYF.

The CDR3 loop is CARPFRDRTSSYEQYF. The CDR3 DNA follows: TGCGCCAGACCCTTCCGGGACAGGACAAGCTCCTACGAGCAGTACTTC. This sequence joins TRBV4-1 and TRBJ2-7, with 8 bases identical to TRBD1. The germline V gene has CDR1 MGHRA and CDR2 YSYEKL. Trimming cost V 9 bases and J 0 bases; bases outside gene matches: 13. The CDR3 length is 16 residues.

The rearrangement uses TRBV9 and TRBJ2-7; TRBD2 agrees at 8 bases. This CDR3 is 15 amino acids long. The junction had 8 bases not matched to a gene; V was cut back by 0 bases and J by 6 bases. Germline lookup yields CDR1 SGDLS and CDR2 YYNGEE. CDR3 DNA sequence: TGTGCCAGCAGCGTAGGGACTAGCCTAGGGGGCGAGCAGTACTTC. It encodes CASSVGTSLGGEQYF. The variable domain in full, with the rest retrieved from reference TRBV9 and TRBJ2-7, is DSGVTQTPKHLITATGQRVTLRCSPRSGDLSVYWYQQSLDQGLQFLIQYYNGEERAKGNILERFSAQQFPDLHSELNLSSLELGDSALYFCASSVGTSLGGEQYFGPGTRLTVT.

CDR3 protein: CASRRQGVSYEQYF. The CDR3 region has the DNA TGTGCCAGCCGACGGCAGGGGGTATCCTACGAGCAGTACTTC. The chain is built from TRBV27 and TRBJ2-7; TRBD1 aligns across 7 bases. Germline loops: CDR1 MNHEY, CDR2 SMNVEV (reference sequence). V lost 8 bases, J lost 1 base, and 8 bases stayed unmatched. The CDR3 covers 14 residues.

The J gene is TRBJ2-1, the V gene TRBV2; D is possibly TRBD1 (5 bases). V lost 3 bases and J lost 7, with 16 bases in between. The CDR3 runs to 15 residues. The germline CDR1 and CDR2 sequences are SNHLY and FYNNEI. CDR3 sequence: CASSDRVGETNEQFF. In DNA form, the CDR3 reads TGTGCCAGCAGTGATAGGGTAGGGGAAACAAATGAGCAGTTCTTC.

This clone occurred once. This rearrangement joins TRBV9 to TRBJ1-4, with D unresolved. CDR1 is SGDLS and CDR2 is YYNGEE in the germline V gene. V was trimmed by 3 bases and J by 0 bases, leaving 21 bases between them. The CDR3 spans 19 residues. The CDR3: CASSARSSSGYATNEKLFF. For the CDR3, the DNA is TGTGCCAGCAGCGCCCGTAGTAGTAGCGGATACGCAACTAATGAAAAACTGTTTTTT.

The chain employs TRBV10-1 and TRBJ2-1; D not resolved. Trimming left V 6 bases short and J 0 bases short, with 9 bases between. The CDR3 loop spans 14 amino acids. The germline V gene has CDR1 WNHNN and CDR2 SYGVQD (reference sequence). The CDR3 DNA reads TGCGCCAGCAGCGCGTCCGTCTCCTACAATGAGCAGTTCTTC. Translating gives CASSASVSYNEQFF.

The chain uses TRBV27 and TRBJ2-7, with TRBD1 matching 10 bases. With 5 bases clipped from V and 2 bases from J, the junction kept 6 bases outside the gene matches. Germline CDR1 and CDR2: MNHEY and SMNVEV (reference sequence). CDR3 length equals 15 residues. The CDR3 nucleotides are TGTGCCAGCAGTACCCACGGACAGGGGGCCTACGAGCAGTACTTC. Its protein product is CASSTHGQGAYEQYF.

CDR3 sequence reads: CASSLAGLTDTQYF. CDR3 sequence (DNA): TGCGCCAGCAGCTTAGCGGGCCTCACAGATACGCAGTATTTT. The chain combines TRBV5-1 with TRBJ2-3; TRBD2 is a possible D gene (6 bases). CDR3 size: 14 residues. V gave up 2 bases and J gave up 2 bases, with 9 bases separating them. CDR1 is SGHRS, CDR2 YFSETQ, per germline.

The chain is built from TRBV29-1 and TRBJ2-7; 8 bases fit TRBD1. CDR3 length equals 14 residues. Germline loops: CDR1 SQVTM, CDR2 ANQGSEA. Losses at the gene ends were 5 bases for V and 0 bases for J; bases not matched to a gene: 6. The CDR3 region has the DNA TGCAGCGTTCTGATGGACAGGGCCTCCTACGAGCAGTACTTC. Amino acids: CSVLMDRASYEQYF.

V usage is TRBV21-1 and J usage is TRBJ1-5; TRBD1, the table's D call, was not compared with the DNA. TRBV21-1 is a pseudogene segment. CDR3 size: 14 residues. The CDR3 sequence: CASRGTGIDQPQHF. Here the CDR3 DNA reads TGTGCCAGCAGAGGGACAGGGATAGATCAGCCCCAGCATTTT.

The chain uses TRBV28 and TRBJ2-3; 11 bases align to TRBD2. Germline values: CDR1 MDHEN, CDR2 SYDVKM. V gave up 3 bases and J gave up 7 bases; unmatched junction bases: 9. The CDR3 runs to 16 residues. CDR3 nucleotides: TGTGCCAGCAGTTTTGGTAGCGGGAGGGCCGCGTATACGCAGTATTTT. It encodes CASSFGSGRAAYTQYF.

The V call is TRBV11-2, the J call TRBJ1-2; 10 bases agree with TRBD1. Per the germline V gene, CDR1 is SGHAT and CDR2 is FQNNGV. The CDR3 spans 14 residues. Trimming removed 1 base from V and 6 bases from J; junction bases left unmatched: 2. This CDR3 is CASSLGGTGDGYTF. As DNA, the CDR3 is TGTGCCAGCAGCTTAGGGGGGACAGGGGATGGCTACACCTTC.

V is TRBV6-6 and J is TRBJ1-1; maybe TRBD1 (5 bases). The CDR3 consists of 13 residues. The V gene's germline CDR1 is MNHNY and CDR2 SVGAGI (reference sequence). Trimming removed 7 bases from V and 8 bases from J, with 17 bases in between. CDR3 residues: CASTSRGPKEAFF. CDR3 sequence (DNA): TGTGCCAGCACCTCAAGGGGCCCCAAGGAAGCTTTCTTT.